Listed below are T cell receptor beta chains from one sample, sequenced in a study of blood T cell repertoires in COVID-19. Repertoires were generated with immunoSEQ multiplex PCR, while TCRdb's copy carries only in-frame clones and drops some. Here the sample spans tens of thousands of clones, around 87% being singletons. The sample comprised peripheral blood. These receptors were taken from a human donor in a cohort sampled during active COVID-19. Both conserved end residues are part of each CDR3. D genes are given only for firm matches. Clone size is stated in some rows and not others, as once, few, many or a class when expanded.

V: TRBV2
size: few
J: TRBJ1-4
D: -
CDR3: CASSPTLLGEKLFF
DNA: TGTGCCAGCAGTCCCACACTACTAGGGGAAAAACTGTTTTTT

V: TRBV4-1
size: -
J: TRBJ2-6
D: TRBD2
CDR3: CASSQDLSSGVLGANVLTF
DNA: TGCGCCAGCAGCCAAGATCTGTCCAGCGGGGTACTTGGGGCCAACGTCCTGACTTTC

V: TRBV18
size: -
J: TRBJ1-5
D: -
CDR3: CASSPAEGGGQPQHF
DNA: TGTGCCAGCTCACCAGCGGAGGGAGGTGGTCAGCCCCAGCATTTT

V: TRBV6-5
size: -
J: TRBJ1-1
D: TRBD1
CDR3: CASSYSTGRAFF
DNA: TGTGCCAGCAGTTACTCGACAGGGCGTGCTTTCTTT

V: TRBV11-2
size: -
J: TRBJ2-7
D: TRBD1
CDR3: CASSLRAGGIYEQYF
DNA: TGTGCCAGCAGCTTAAGGGCAGGGGGTATTTACGAGCAGTACTTC

V: TRBV5-1
size: -
J: TRBJ1-1
D: TRBD1
CDR3: CASSLAGTADTEAFF
DNA: TGCGCCAGCAGCTTGGCGGGGACAGCAGACACTGAAGCTTTCTTT

V: TRBV5-1
size: -
J: TRBJ2-2
D: -
CDR3: CASSLRVENTGELFF
DNA: TGCGCCAGCAGCTTGCGCGTAGAGAACACCGGGGAGCTGTTTTTT

V: TRBV9
size: -
J: TRBJ1-6
D: -
CDR3: CASSVAGDHSPLHF
DNA: TGTGCCAGCAGCGTGGCAGGGGACCATTCACCCCTCCACTTT

V: TRBV21-1
size: -
J: TRBJ1-4
D: -
CDR3: CSDRGPEKLFF
DNA: TGCTCCGACAGGGGGCCCGAAAAACTGTTTTTT

V: TRBV2
size: -
J: TRBJ2-1
D: -
CDR3: CASSPRTNSYNEQFF
DNA: TGTGCCAGCAGTCCTCGGACAAACTCCTACAATGAGCAGTTCTTC

V: TRBV19
size: -
J: TRBJ2-3
D: TRBD2
CDR3: CASRPLSGGDTQYF
DNA: TGTGCCAGTAGACCCCTAAGCGGGGGAGATACGCAGTATTTT

V: TRBV4-3
size: -
J: TRBJ2-5
D: TRBD1
CDR3: CASSVTGGETQYF
DNA: TGCGCCAGCAGCGTAACAGGGGGAGAGACCCAGTACTTC

V: TRBV7-8
size: -
J: TRBJ2-2
D: TRBD2
CDR3: CASSSRGGPTGELFF
DNA: TGTGCCAGCAGCTCCCGGGGGGGCCCGACCGGGGAGCTGTTTTTT

V: TRBV6-2/TRBV6-3
size: -
J: TRBJ2-2
D: -
CDR3: CASSSFTSNTGELFF
DNA: TGTGCCAGCAGCTCGTTTACTAGCAACACCGGGGAGCTGTTTTTT

V: TRBV2
size: -
J: TRBJ2-1
D: TRBD2
CDR3: CASYTGTSDNEQFF
DNA: TGTGCCAGCTACACCGGGACTAGCGACAATGAGCAGTTCTTC

V: TRBV14
size: -
J: TRBJ2-5
D: -
CDR3: CASSQEVWAGPLPWETQYF
DNA: TGTGCCAGCAGCCAAGAAGTGTGGGCGGGGCCCTTACCATGGGAGACCCAGTACTTC

V: TRBV30
size: once
J: TRBJ2-7
D: TRBD2
CDR3: CAWSVREGLTTTGEQYF
DNA: TGTGCCTGGAGTGTACGGGAGGGTTTAACTACTACGGGGGAGCAGTACTTC

V: TRBV11-2
size: -
J: TRBJ2-1
D: -
CDR3: CASSLINEEQFF
DNA: TGTGCCAGCAGCTTAATCAATGAGGAGCAGTTCTTC

V: TRBV5-4
size: -
J: TRBJ1-2
D: TRBD1
CDR3: CASSSQQGLYRGYTF
DNA: TGTGCCAGCAGTTCCCAACAGGGGCTCTATCGGGGCTACACCTTC

V: TRBV2
size: -
J: TRBJ2-5
D: -
CDR3: CASSAVTGETQYF
DNA: TGTGCCAGCAGTGCCGTGACCGGGGAGACCCAGTACTTC

V: TRBV7-2
size: once
J: TRBJ2-7
D: TRBD1
CDR3: CASSSRQGGLEQYF
DNA: TGTGCCAGCAGCTCCCGACAGGGGGGGCTCGAGCAGTACTTC

V: TRBV28
size: -
J: TRBJ1-2
D: TRBD1
CDR3: CASNRDRGFYGYTF
DNA: TGTGCCAGCAACCGGGACAGGGGGTTCTATGGCTACACCTTC

V: TRBV9
size: -
J: TRBJ1-2
D: TRBD1
CDR3: CASSVTQGLNYGYTF
DNA: TGTGCCAGCAGCGTAACACAGGGGCTAAACTATGGCTACACCTTC

V: TRBV27
size: -
J: TRBJ2-6
D: TRBD1
CDR3: CASTHRQGRSGANVLTF
DNA: TGTGCCAGCACCCACCGACAGGGCCGCTCTGGGGCCAACGTCCTGACTTTC

V: TRBV3-1/TRBV3-2
size: -
J: TRBJ2-2
D: -
CDR3: CASSQVSSLSNTGELFF
DNA: TGTGCCAGCAGCCAAGTATCGAGCCTTTCGAACACCGGGGAGCTGTTTTTT

V: TRBV6-5
size: -
J: TRBJ1-6
D: -
CDR3: CASRQGSWSPLHF
DNA: TGTGCCAGCAGACAGGGATCGTGGTCACCCCTCCACTTT

V: TRBV12-3/TRBV12-4
size: -
J: TRBJ2-4
D: -
CDR3: CASSPGVQNIQYF
DNA: TGTGCCAGCAGCCCGGGAGTACAAAACATTCAGTACTTC